This T cell receptor beta chain appears in the sequencing data of a study of CD8 T cell repertoires and HIV-1 epitope variants. In the study overall: Twenty-five autologous and known Gag and Nef epitope variant peptides each stimulated T cells separately. Epitopes were three Gag families plus Nef HW9 and YT9. IL-2, IL-7 and IL-15 were added on days 3 and 7 of approximately 10-day cultures.

Note on this clone: Its specificity is not known.

Sequencing was performed with immunoSEQ multiplex PCR; in TCRdb, only in-frame clones are kept and a portion is missing. The data show around 4,800 clones, around two thirds seen once. The CDR3 is 17 amino acids. From germline, CDR1 is SGHRS and CDR2 YFSETQ. V gave up 0 bases and J gave up 2 bases; unmatched junction bases: 4. The sequence was obtained from a male donor with HIV. V is TRBV5-1 and J is TRBJ2-6, with 8 bases identical to TRBD1. Sample: cultured CD8+ T cells derived from PBMCs. CDR3 loop: CASSLARGRTGANVLTF. The CDR3 bases are TGCGCCAGCAGCTTGGCCAGGGGGCGGACTGGGGCCAACGTCCTGACTTTC.